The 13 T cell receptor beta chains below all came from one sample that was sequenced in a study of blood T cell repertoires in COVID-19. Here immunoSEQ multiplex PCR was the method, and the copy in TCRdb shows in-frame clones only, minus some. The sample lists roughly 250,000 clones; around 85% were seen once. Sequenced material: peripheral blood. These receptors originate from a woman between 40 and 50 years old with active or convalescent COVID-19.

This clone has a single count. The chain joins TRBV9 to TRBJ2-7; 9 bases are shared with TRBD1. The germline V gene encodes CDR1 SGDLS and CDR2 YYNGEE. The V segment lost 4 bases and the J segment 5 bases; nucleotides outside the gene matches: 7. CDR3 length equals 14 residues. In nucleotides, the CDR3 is TGTGCCAGCAGCATGACAGGGGGAAGAAACGAGCAGTACTTC. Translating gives CASSMTGGRNEQYF.

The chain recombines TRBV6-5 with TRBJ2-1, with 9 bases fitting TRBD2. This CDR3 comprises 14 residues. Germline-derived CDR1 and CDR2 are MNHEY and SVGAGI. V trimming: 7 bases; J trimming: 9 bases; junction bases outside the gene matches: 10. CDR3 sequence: CASKDRGGAFEQFF. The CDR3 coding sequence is TGTGCCAGCAAGGACCGCGGGGGGGCCTTTGAGCAGTTCTTC.

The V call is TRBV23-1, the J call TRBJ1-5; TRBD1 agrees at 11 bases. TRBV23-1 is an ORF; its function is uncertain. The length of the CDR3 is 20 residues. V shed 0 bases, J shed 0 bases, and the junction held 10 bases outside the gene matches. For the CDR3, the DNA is TGCGCCAGCAGTCAATCGGACAGGAGGACAGGGGGCTTTAGCAATCAGCCCCAGCATTTT. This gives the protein CASSQSDRRTGGFSNQPQHF.

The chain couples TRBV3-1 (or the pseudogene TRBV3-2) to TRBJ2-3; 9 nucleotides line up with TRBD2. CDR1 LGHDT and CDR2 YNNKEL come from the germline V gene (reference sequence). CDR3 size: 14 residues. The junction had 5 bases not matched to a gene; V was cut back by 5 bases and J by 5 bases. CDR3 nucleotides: TGTGCCAGCAGCTACAGCGGGGGGCAAGATACGCAGTATTTT. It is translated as CASSYSGGQDTQYF.

In DNA form, the CDR3 reads TGTGCCAGCAGCTTAACAGGGGGCAAGTGGTTGGATGGCTACACCTTC. It is translated as CASSLTGGKWLDGYTF. The genes are TRBV13 and TRBJ1-2; TRBD1 matches 9 bases. There are 16 residues in the CDR3. Trimming cost V 2 bases and J 6 bases; bases outside gene matches: 10. CDR1 and CDR2 from the germline V gene are PRHDT and FYEKMQ (reference sequence). Together with reference TRBV13 and TRBJ1-2, the CDR3 gives the full variable domain: AAGVIQSPRHLIKEKRETATLKCYPIPRHDTVYWYQQGPGQDPQFLISFYEKMQSDKGSIPDRFSAQQFSDYHSELNMSSLELGDSALYFCASSLTGGKWLDGYTFGSGTRLTVV.

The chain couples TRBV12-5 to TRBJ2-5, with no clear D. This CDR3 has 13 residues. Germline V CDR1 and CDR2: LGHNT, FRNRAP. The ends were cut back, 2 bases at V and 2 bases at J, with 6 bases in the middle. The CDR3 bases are TGTGCTAGTGGTTTGTTTCCGCAAGAGACCCAGTACTTC. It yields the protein CASGLFPQETQYF. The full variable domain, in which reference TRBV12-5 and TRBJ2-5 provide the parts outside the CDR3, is DARVTQTPRHKVTEMGQEVTMRCQPILGHNTVFWYRQTMMQGLELLAYFRNRAPLDDSGMPKDRFSAEMPDATLATLKIQPSEPRDSAVYFCASGLFPQETQYFGPGTRLLVL.

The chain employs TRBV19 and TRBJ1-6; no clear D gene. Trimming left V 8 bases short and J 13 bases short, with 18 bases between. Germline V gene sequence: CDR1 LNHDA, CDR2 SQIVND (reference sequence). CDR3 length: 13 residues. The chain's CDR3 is CASRGDKLRPLHF. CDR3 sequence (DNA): TGTGCCAGTCGGGGAGACAAGCTTCGTCCCCTCCACTTT.

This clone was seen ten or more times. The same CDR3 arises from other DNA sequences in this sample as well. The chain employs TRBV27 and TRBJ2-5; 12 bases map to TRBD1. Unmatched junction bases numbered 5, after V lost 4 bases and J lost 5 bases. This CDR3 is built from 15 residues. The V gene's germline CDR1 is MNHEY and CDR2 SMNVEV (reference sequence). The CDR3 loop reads CASSSGTGGVETQYF. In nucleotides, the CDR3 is TGTGCCAGCAGTTCAGGGACAGGGGGCGTGGAGACCCAGTACTTC.

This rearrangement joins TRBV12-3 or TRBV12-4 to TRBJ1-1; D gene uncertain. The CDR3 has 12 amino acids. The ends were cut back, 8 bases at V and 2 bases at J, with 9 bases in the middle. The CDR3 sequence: CASSVVNTEAFF. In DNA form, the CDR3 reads TGTGCCAGCTCTGTTGTTAACACTGAAGCTTTCTTT.

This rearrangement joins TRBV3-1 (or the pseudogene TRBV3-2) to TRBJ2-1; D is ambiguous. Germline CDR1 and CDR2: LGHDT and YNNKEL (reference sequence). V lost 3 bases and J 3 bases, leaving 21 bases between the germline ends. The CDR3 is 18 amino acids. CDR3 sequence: CASSQRTGVRHGYNEQFF. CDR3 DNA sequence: TGTGCCAGCAGCCAGCGTACGGGTGTACGTCACGGCTACAATGAGCAGTTCTTC.

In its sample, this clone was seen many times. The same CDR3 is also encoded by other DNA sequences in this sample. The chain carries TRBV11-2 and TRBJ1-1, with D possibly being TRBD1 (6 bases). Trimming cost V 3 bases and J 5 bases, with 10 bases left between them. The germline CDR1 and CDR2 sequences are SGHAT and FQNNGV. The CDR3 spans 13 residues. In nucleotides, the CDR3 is TGTGCCAGCAGCTTGGGGGCTCGGACTGAAGCTTTCTTT. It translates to CASSLGARTEAFF.

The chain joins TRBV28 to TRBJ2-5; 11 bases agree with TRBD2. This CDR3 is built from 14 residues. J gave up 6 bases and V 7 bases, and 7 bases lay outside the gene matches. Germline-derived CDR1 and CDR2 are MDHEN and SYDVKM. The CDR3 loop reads CASNSGGAPKTQYF. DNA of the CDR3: TGTGCCAGCAATAGCGGGGGGGCCCCTAAGACCCAGTACTTC.

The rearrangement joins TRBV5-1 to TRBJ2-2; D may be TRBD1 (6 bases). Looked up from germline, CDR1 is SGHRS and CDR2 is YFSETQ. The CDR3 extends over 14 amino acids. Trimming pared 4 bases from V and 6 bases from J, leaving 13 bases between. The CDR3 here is CASSVTGTPGELFF. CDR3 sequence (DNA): TGCGCCAGCAGCGTAACAGGGACCCCCGGGGAGCTGTTTTTT.